A selection of T cell receptor beta chains follows, all from one sample in a study of blood T cells in healthy people across ages. TCRdb called the 5' RACE reads again in MiXCR, with one record for every CDR3 protein. This repertoire shows about 1,500,000 distinct CDR3 sequences, roughly 28% found once; its top ten account for less than 9.5%. Material for sequencing was blood. Source of these receptors: a woman aged 25 to 39 in good health. Both conserved end residues are part of each CDR3. The D gene is left open where the match is weak. Expanded clones are given a class, and other clones once, few, many or no size at all.

V gene: TRBV10-3; J gene: TRBJ2-7; clone size: .; D gene: .; CDR3 DNA: TGTGCCACCGTAGGGGCCTACGAGCAGTACTTC; CDR3 protein: CATVGAYEQYF
V gene: TRBV28; J gene: TRBJ2-7; clone size: few; D gene: .; CDR3 DNA: TGTGCCGGCAGTCTCAGGGACTTAAGCTCCTACGAGCAGTACTTC; CDR3 protein: CAGSLRDLSSYEQYF
V gene: TRBV28; J gene: TRBJ1-5; clone size: .; D gene: .; CDR3 DNA: TGTGCCAGCAGTTCCTATCGTCGGCCCCAGCATTTT; CDR3 protein: CASSSYRRPQHF
V gene: TRBV27; J gene: TRBJ2-7; clone size: few; D gene: .; CDR3 DNA: TGTGCCAGCTCGAAGTCCAGGGGCGGCGAGCAGTACTTC; CDR3 protein: CASSKSRGGEQYF
V gene: TRBV12-3/TRBV12-4; J gene: TRBJ2-1; clone size: .; D gene: .; CDR3 DNA: TGTGCCAGCAGCCACCGGGACCGACGCTACAATGAGCAGTTCTTC; CDR3 protein: CASSHRDRRYNEQFF
V gene: TRBV7-3; J gene: TRBJ2-1; clone size: once; D gene: TRBD2; CDR3 DNA: TGTGCCAGTGGGACTAGCGCTTACAATGAGCAGTTCTTC; CDR3 protein: CASGTSAYNEQFF
V gene: TRBV18; J gene: TRBJ1-1; clone size: few; D gene: .; CDR3 DNA: TGTGCCAGCTCCCCCTCGGGGGCGAACACTGAGGCTTTCTTT; CDR3 protein: CASSPSGANTEAFF
V gene: TRBV15; J gene: TRBJ2-7; clone size: many; D gene: .; CDR3 DNA: TGTGCCACCAGCAGAGGACCGTTGAGCTCCTACGAGCAGTACTTC; CDR3 protein: CATSRGPLSSYEQYF
V gene: TRBV20-1; J gene: TRBJ2-4; clone size: few; D gene: .; CDR3 DNA: TGCAGTTCCCCAGGGAACGGTATATCCAAAAACATTCAGTACTTC; CDR3 protein: CSSPGNGISKNIQYF
V gene: TRBV10-3; J gene: TRBJ2-7; clone size: once; D gene: .; CDR3 DNA: TGTGCCATCGGAGGCGGCACGGCCGCCCAATACGAGCAGTACTTC; CDR3 protein: CAIGGGTAAQYEQYF
V gene: TRBV7-2; J gene: TRBJ1-2; clone size: few; D gene: .; CDR3 DNA: TGTGCCAGCAGCTTAAGGCTGGGGCTGGACTATAACTATGGCTACACCTTC; CDR3 protein: CASSLRLGLDYNYGYTF
V gene: TRBV5-1; J gene: TRBJ1-6; clone size: .; D gene: .; CDR3 DNA: TGCGCCAGCGGCGGGGGCCAGGTTAACTCACCCCTCCACTTT; CDR3 protein: CASGGGQVNSPLHF
V gene: TRBV20-1; J gene: TRBJ1-2; clone size: few; D gene: TRBD1; CDR3 DNA: TGCAGTGCTAGACAGGACAGGGGCAGCTATGGCTACACCTTC; CDR3 protein: CSARQDRGSYGYTF
V gene: TRBV6-6; J gene: TRBJ1-6; clone size: few; D gene: .; CDR3 DNA: TGTGCCAGCAGTTACAGGACCCCGGGACGGATATTGTCACCCCTCCACTTT; CDR3 protein: CASSYRTPGRILSPLHF
V gene: TRBV20-1; J gene: TRBJ2-1; clone size: .; D gene: .; CDR3 DNA: TGCAGTGCGCCCCACGGGGTTGTCGGGTACAATGAGCAGTTCTTC; CDR3 protein: CSAPHGVVGYNEQFF